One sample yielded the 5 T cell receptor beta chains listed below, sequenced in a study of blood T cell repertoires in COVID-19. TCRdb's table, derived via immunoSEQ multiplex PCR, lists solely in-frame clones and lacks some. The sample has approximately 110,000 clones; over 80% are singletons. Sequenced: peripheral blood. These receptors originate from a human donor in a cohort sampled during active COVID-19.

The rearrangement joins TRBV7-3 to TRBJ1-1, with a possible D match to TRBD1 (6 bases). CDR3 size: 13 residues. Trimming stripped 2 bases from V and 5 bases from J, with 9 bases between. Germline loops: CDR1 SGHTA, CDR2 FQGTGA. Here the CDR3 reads CASSLRGGTEAFF. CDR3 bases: TGTGCCAGCAGCTTACGAGGGGGAACTGAAGCTTTCTTT. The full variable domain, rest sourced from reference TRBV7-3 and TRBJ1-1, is GAGVSQTPSNKVTEKGKYVELRCDPISGHTALYWYRQSLGQGPEFLIYFQGTGAADDSGLPNDRFFAVRPEGSVSTLKIQRTERGDSAVYLCASSLRGGTEAFFGQGTRLTVV.

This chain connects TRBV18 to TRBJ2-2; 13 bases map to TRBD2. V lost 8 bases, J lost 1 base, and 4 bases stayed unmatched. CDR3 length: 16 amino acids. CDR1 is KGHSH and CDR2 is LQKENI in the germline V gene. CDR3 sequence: CASTTSGRQNTGELFF. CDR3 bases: TGTGCCAGCACGACTAGCGGGAGGCAGAACACCGGGGAGCTGTTTTTT.

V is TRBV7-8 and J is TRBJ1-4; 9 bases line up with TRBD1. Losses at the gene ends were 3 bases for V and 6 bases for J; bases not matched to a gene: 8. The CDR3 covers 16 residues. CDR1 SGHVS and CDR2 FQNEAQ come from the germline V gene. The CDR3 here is CASSFNRDRAYEKLFF. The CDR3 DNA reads TGTGCCAGCAGCTTTAACCGGGACAGGGCATATGAAAAACTGTTTTTT.

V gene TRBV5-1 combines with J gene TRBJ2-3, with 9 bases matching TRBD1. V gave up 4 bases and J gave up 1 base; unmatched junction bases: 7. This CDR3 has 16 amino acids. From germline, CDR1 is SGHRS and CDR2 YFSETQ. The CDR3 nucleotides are TGCGCCAGCAGCGTACCGGGACAGGGAGGCACAGATACGCAGTATTTT. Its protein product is CASSVPGQGGTDTQYF.

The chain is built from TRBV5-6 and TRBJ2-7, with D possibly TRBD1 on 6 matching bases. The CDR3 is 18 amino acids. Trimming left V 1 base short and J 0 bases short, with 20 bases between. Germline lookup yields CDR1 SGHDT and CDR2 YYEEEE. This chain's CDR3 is CASSLSDRQSRSSYEQYF. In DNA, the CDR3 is TGTGCCAGCAGCTTGAGCGACAGGCAATCCAGAAGCTCCTACGAGCAGTACTTC.